These 14 T cell receptor beta chains were sequenced from one sample in a study of T cells expressing NK-cell markers. Following a re-call of the 5' RACE reads, TCRdb has one entry per CDR3 protein and lacks DNA. Recorded for this sample: about 160,000 distinct CDR3 sequences. Input material: blood T cells: a sorted CD56 or NKG2C T cell subset, CD4+ or CD8+ T cells, or bulk PBMC T cells (not recorded which). The receptors here all came from a man aged 18-69 years in good health.

The rearrangement joins TRBV7-8 to TRBJ1-6; TCRdb's D call of TRBD1 is untestable without DNA. Per germline, CDR1 SGHVS and CDR2 FQNEAQ. This CDR3 region has 15 residues. CDR3: CASSLSRQGRSPLHF. Variable domain in full (rest from reference TRBV7-8 and TRBJ1-6): GAGVSQSPRYKVAKRGQDVALRCDPISGHVSLFWYQQALGQGPEFLTYFQNEAQLDKSGLPSDRFFAERPEGSVSTLKIQRTQQEDSAVYLCASSLSRQGRSPLHFGNGTRLTVT.

The chain combines TRBV10-3 with TRBJ2-2; TCRdb's D call, TRBD1, is unchecked because there is no DNA. Germline V gene data show CDR1 as ENHRY and CDR2 as SYGVKD. The CDR3 is made up of 16 amino acids. CDR3 amino acids: CAISESGGANTGELFF.

The V gene is TRBV5-5, the J gene TRBJ2-2. Per germline, CDR1 SGHKS and CDR2 YYEKEE (reference sequence). The CDR3 runs to 16 residues. The CDR3 sequence: CASSSLYWANTGELFF.

This chain connects TRBV21-1 to TRBJ2-1; lacking DNA, the TRBD2 call made by TCRdb goes unchecked. TRBV21-1 is listed as a pseudogene. The CDR3 runs 19 residues. CDR3 residues: CASSMEKRGAHYTYNEQFF.

This chain connects TRBV19 to TRBJ1-2. CDR1 LNHDA and CDR2 SQIVND come from the germline V gene (reference sequence). CDR3 length: 13 residues. The CDR3 spells CASSMTVNYGYTF. The entire variable domain, with the rest obtained from reference TRBV19 and TRBJ1-2, is as follows: DGGITQSPKYLFRKEGQNVTLSCEQNLNHDAMYWYRQDPGQGLRLIYYSQIVNDFQKGDIAEGYSVSREKKESFPLTVTSAQKNPTAFYLCASSMTVNYGYTFGSGTRLTVV.

This sequence joins TRBV27 and TRBJ1-4; as DNA is missing, the TRBD1 call by TCRdb cannot be tested. The CDR3 spans 13 residues. Looked up from germline, CDR1 is MNHEY and CDR2 is SMNVEV (reference sequence). CDR3 protein: CASGDRVGEKLFF.

The V and J genes are TRBV5-5 and TRBJ2-3; absent DNA, TCRdb's TRBD1 call cannot be checked. Germline CDR1 reads SGHKS; CDR2 reads YYEKEE (reference sequence). The length of the CDR3 is 15 residues. The CDR3 loop reads CASSLALDRADTQYF.

This chain uses TRBV28 with TRBJ1-1. The CDR3 contains 14 residues. CDR1 MDHEN and CDR2 SYDVKM come from the germline V gene. The CDR3 loop reads CASSLKSMNTEAFF.

J is TRBJ2-7 and V is TRBV6-2 or TRBV6-3; the D call from TCRdb, TRBD2, cannot be confirmed without DNA. Germline CDR1 and CDR2: MNHEY and SVGEGT. The CDR3 contains 16 residues. CDR3 residues: CASSSVAREMDYEQYF.

The chain combines TRBV27 with TRBJ1-6. CDR1 MNHEY and CDR2 SMNVEV come from the germline V gene (reference sequence). This CDR3 comprises 15 residues. The CDR3 protein is CASSLSRNYNSPLHF.

This rearrangement joins TRBV29-1 to TRBJ2-5; TCRdb proposes TRBD1, but this gene call is untestable without DNA. Per the germline V gene, CDR1 is SQVTM and CDR2 is ANQGSEA. This CDR3 is 16 amino acids long. Here the CDR3 reads CSVEDRFGQGEETQYF.

The V and J genes are TRBV15 and TRBJ2-1; TCRdb picks TRBD2, but there is no DNA to check that call. CDR3 length: 13 amino acids. CDR1 and CDR2 (germline): LNHNV, YYDKDF (reference sequence). This CDR3 is CATSTTGLGVQFF.

This rearrangement joins TRBV21-1 to TRBJ2-7; TCRdb gives TRBD1 as the D gene, but with no DNA this cannot be confirmed. TRBV21-1 is assigned pseudogene status. The CDR3 is 16 residues long. The CDR3 loop is CASSKKGRRTFYEQYF.

This chain links TRBV12-3 or TRBV12-4 with TRBJ2-7; the D call of TRBD2 rests on TCRdb alone, since no DNA is present to check it. The CDR3 runs 12 residues. The CDR3 protein is CASSSLAGEQYF.